This T cell receptor beta chain is drawn from a study of CD8 T cells in Susac syndrome. On the study more broadly: The Susac syndrome patients that were sequenced included six with active disease and under ten in remission. At blood draw, Susac syndrome patients were therapy-naive, on corticosteroids, or on intravenous immunoglobulin alone.

The CDR3 consists of 14 residues. In germline, CDR1 is SGHRS, CDR2 YFSETQ. The V end lost 4 bases, the J end lost 5 bases, and 15 bases lay between the germline ends. A quantity of 0.5 to 1 ug RNA underwent reverse transcription using random hexamers. immunoSEQ multiplex PCR amplified TCR beta CDR3 across 54 Vbeta, 13 Jbeta. MiXCR, run by TCRdb on the immunoSEQ multiplex PCR reads, gives a single entry per CDR3 protein. The table lists over 100,000 distinct CDR3 sequences, around 96% of them singletons, with roughly 0.14% in the top ten. The sequence came from a human donor with Susac syndrome. Sequencing was done on a sample of CD4+ T cells from PBMCs. V gene TRBV5-1 combines with J gene TRBJ1-1, with D perhaps matching TRBD1 (5 bases). Here the CDR3 DNA reads TGCGCCAGCAGCCTTGTAGCAGGGTCAACTGAAGCTTTCTTT. Protein product: CASSLVAGSTEAFF.